This T cell receptor (beta chain) was retrieved from a study of T-cell memory formation after mild COVID-19. With 5 bases removed from V and 1 base from J, the gap between germline ends came to 11 bases. The length of the CDR3 is 15 residues. Germline V lookup: CDR1 KGHSH, CDR2 LQKENI. Each CDR3 protein gets one entry after TCRdb re-called the 5' RACE reads with MiXCR. Here the sample spans over 300,000 distinct CDR3 sequences, 20% to 25% being singletons. The rearrangement joins TRBV18 to TRBJ2-2; D gene unclear. The sequence came from a man between 18 and 35 years old who had mild COVID-19 (a few samples of this study predate the infection). Cell type and time point are not known. The material sequenced was PBMCs or a T cell subset sorted from them (not recorded which). The DNA for the CDR3 is TGTGCCAGCTCAATCACGGCAAGGAACACCGGGGAGCTGTTTTTT. Residues: CASSITARNTGELFF.